This T cell receptor beta chain was identified in a study of T cell clusters in autoimmune cytopenias. Points from the study as a whole: Active autoimmune hepatitis patients had approximately 3-fold fewer exclusive TRB clusters than healthy donors.

Germline CDR1 reads MNHEY; CDR2 reads SMNVEV (reference sequence). The CDR3 is 14 residues long. TRB was amplified by touch-down multiplex PCR, primer pools A and B combined. TCRdb reprocessed the multiplex PCR reads, with one entry per CDR3 protein and no DNA. The table lists about 15,000 distinct CDR3 sequences. This clonotype is deemed medium-sized by its frequency. Antigen specificity is unknown. Approximately 36,000 genome equivalents of blood DNA were amplified for TRB. The chain recombines TRBV27 with TRBJ2-7. The TCR was taken from a human donor with an autoimmune cytopenia or autoimmune hepatitis (not recorded which). Material for sequencing was peripheral blood. CDR3 loop: CASKFWSFSYEQYF.